This T cell receptor beta chain was identified in a study of blood T cells in healthy people across ages. Per sample, extraction of total RNA gave at least 5.5 micrograms in every case. The study's findings and limits: Versus aged donors, long-lived donors had higher diversity and more naive CD4+ cells.

About this clonotype: Its antigen is unknown.

The germline CDR1 and CDR2 sequences are MNHNS and SASEGT. The V end lost 6 bases, the J end lost 2 bases, and 17 bases lay between the germline ends. CDR3 size: 17 residues. It was with a sample-barcoded 5' primer and a J-beta primer mix that a second PCR of roughly 6 to 11 cycles was run. Via MiXCR, TCRdb re-called the 5' RACE reads, giving one row per CDR3 protein. Here the sample spans over 1,300,000 distinct CDR3 sequences, 59% being singletons. This chain uses TRBV6-1 with TRBJ2-6, with D uncertain. The receptor comes from a man aged 18 to 35 in good health. The sample consisted of blood. CDR3 DNA sequence: TGTGCCAGCAGCCCCAAGCCTAGGGTGCCTGGGGCCAACGTCCTGACTTTC. Its translation is CASSPKPRVPGANVLTF.